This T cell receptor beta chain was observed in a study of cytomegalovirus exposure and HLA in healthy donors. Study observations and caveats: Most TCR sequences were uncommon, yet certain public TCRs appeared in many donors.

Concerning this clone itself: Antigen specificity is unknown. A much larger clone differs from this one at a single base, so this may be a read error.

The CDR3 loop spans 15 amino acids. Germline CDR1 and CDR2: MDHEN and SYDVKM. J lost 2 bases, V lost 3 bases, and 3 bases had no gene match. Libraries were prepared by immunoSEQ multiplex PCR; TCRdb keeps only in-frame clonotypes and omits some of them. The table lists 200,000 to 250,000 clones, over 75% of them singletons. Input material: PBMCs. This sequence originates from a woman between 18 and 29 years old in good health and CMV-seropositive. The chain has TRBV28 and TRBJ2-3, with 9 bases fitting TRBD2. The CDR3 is CASSFLAGDTDTQYF. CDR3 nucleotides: TGTGCCAGCAGTTTTTTAGCGGGAGACACAGATACGCAGTATTTT. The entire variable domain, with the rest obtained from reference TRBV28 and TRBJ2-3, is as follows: DVKVTQSSRYLVKRTGEKVFLECVQDMDHENMFWYRQDPGLGLRLIYFSYDVKMKEKGDIPEGYSVSREKKERFSLILESASTNQTSMYLCASSFLAGDTDTQYFGPGTRLTVL.